A selection of T cell receptor beta chains follows, all from one sample in a study of T cell responses to AZD1222 COVID-19 vaccine. Here immunoSEQ multiplex PCR was the method, and the copy in TCRdb shows in-frame clones only, minus some. The profile covers under 120,000 clones, with 87% appearing a single time and around 2.3% taken by the ten largest. Material: peripheral blood, obtained 28 days after the second AZD1222 dose. The receptors were sampled from an adult who received the AZD1222 COVID-19 vaccine. Both conserved end residues are part of each CDR3. A D gene is named only where the DNA matches it firmly. The listing skips clone size in some rows; elsewhere it reads once, few, many or a size class.

>-|TRBV5-1|TRBD1|TRBJ1-2
TGCGCCAGCAGCCCCGGGACAGATAGAAGGCGGAACTATGGCTACACCTTC
CASSPGTDRRRNYGYTF
>few|TRBV5-1|-|TRBJ1-5
TGCGCCAGCAGCTTGGACGTTTTAGGACAGCCCCAGCATTTT
CASSLDVLGQPQHF
>-|TRBV10-3|-|TRBJ1-2
TGTGCCATCAGCACGAAACAGGGCACGGGTGGCTACACCTTC
CAISTKQGTGGYTF
>-|TRBV24-1|TRBD1|TRBJ1-3
TGTGCCACCGTCCCGGGACAGGGATCAAGCGCTGGAAACACCATATATTTT
CATVPGQGSSAGNTIYF
>-|TRBV2|-|TRBJ1-2
TGTGCCAGCAGCCCACGGGGTACTAACTATGGCTACACCTTC
CASSPRGTNYGYTF
>-|TRBV5-1|-|TRBJ1-4
TGCGCCAGCAGCCCGGACTCTTTGGTGGGTGAAAAACTGTTTTTT
CASSPDSLVGEKLFF
>-|TRBV28|TRBD2|TRBJ2-2
TGTGCCAGCAAAAAATTAGCGGGAGGTTTGACCGGGGAGCTGTTTTTT
CASKKLAGGLTGELFF
>few|TRBV28|-|TRBJ1-5
TGTGCCAGCAGCCTCGACAGGAATCAGCCCCAGCATTTT
CASSLDRNQPQHF
>-|TRBV7-9|TRBD1|TRBJ2-7
TGTGCCAGCAGCCCGCCGGGACAGGGTCGCTACGAGCAGTACTTC
CASSPPGQGRYEQYF
>-|TRBV7-9|-|TRBJ1-1
TGTGCCAGCAGCTTGCAGAACACTGAAGCTTTCTTT
CASSLQNTEAFF
>-|TRBV4-1|-|TRBJ2-7
TGCGCCAGCAGCCAGTTCAGGGACTCCTACGAGCAGTACTTC
CASSQFRDSYEQYF
>-|TRBV10-2|TRBD1|TRBJ2-7
TGCGCCAGCAGCAAAGACAGGGTAGGGTACGAGCAGTACTTC
CASSKDRVGYEQYF
>-|TRBV4-2|-|TRBJ2-1
TGTGCCAGCAGCCAAGAAGGACTCCTCGTCCCCTACAATGAGCAGTTCTTC
CASSQEGLLVPYNEQFF
>few|TRBV5-5|-|TRBJ2-3
TGTGCCAGCAGCTTGTTTTCCGCGGGATCAGCTAGCACAGATACGCAGTATTTT
CASSLFSAGSASTDTQYF
>-|TRBV18|-|TRBJ2-5
TGTGCCAGCTCACCAGAAAGACAGGCCCTTAACCAAGAGACCCAGTACTTC
CASSPERQALNQETQYF
>-|TRBV5-4|-|TRBJ1-3
TGTGCCAGCAGCTTGGACGGAAACACCATATATTTT
CASSLDGNTIYF
>few|TRBV29-1|TRBD2|TRBJ2-3
TGCAGCGTAAAAAGAGCGGGAGGGCCCACAGATACGCAGTATTTT
CSVKRAGGPTDTQYF
>-|TRBV4-2|TRBD2|TRBJ2-5
TGTGCCAGCAGCCAAGCCGCTGGGTCTGCGGGAGAGGAAGAGACCCAGTACTTC
CASSQAAGSAGEEETQYF
>-|TRBV6-5|-|TRBJ2-5
TGTGCCAGCAGTTTTACAGGGTCAGAGACCCAGTACTTC
CASSFTGSETQYF
>-|TRBV19|TRBD2|TRBJ2-1
TGTGCCAGTAGTCTCCCACTAGCGTCCTCCTACAATGAGCAGTTCTTC
CASSLPLASSYNEQFF
>-|TRBV4-2|TRBD2|TRBJ2-3
TGTGCCAGCAGCCAAGTTGGGGTAGCGGGAGATCTAACAGATACGCAGTATTTT
CASSQVGVAGDLTDTQYF
>-|TRBV7-3|-|TRBJ1-1
TGTGCCAGCAGCCTGGTTGGAGGGGACACTGAAGCTTTCTTT
CASSLVGGDTEAFF
>-|TRBV23-1|-|TRBJ1-5
TGCGCCAGCAGTCAATCATGCCAGGGGAGTTATAGCAATCAGCCCCAGCATTTT
CASSQSCQGSYSNQPQHF
>-|TRBV5-6|TRBD1|TRBJ1-2
TGTGCCAGCAGCTTGGGGACAGGGGGCTCTAACTATGGCTACACCTTC
CASSLGTGGSNYGYTF
>-|TRBV19|-|TRBJ2-7
TGTGCCAGTAGTAGAGGGGGGCGCGGTAACGAGCAGTACTTC
CASSRGGRGNEQYF
>-|TRBV2|-|TRBJ2-6
TGTGCCAGCAGCCTAAGTTTCACTTCCAGCTCTGGGGCCAACGTCCTGACTTTC
CASSLSFTSSSGANVLTF
>-|TRBV6-5|-|TRBJ1-3
TGTGCCAGCAAATTATTGGGTTCGTCTGGAAACACCATATATTTT
CASKLLGSSGNTIYF
>-|TRBV28|-|TRBJ2-6
TGTGCCAGCAGTACCTGGACAGTCTCTGGGGCCAACGTCCTGACTTTC
CASSTWTVSGANVLTF
>-|TRBV18|-|TRBJ2-3
TGTGCCAGCTCACCACGCCAGACTAGGGGGCATACGCAGTATTTT
CASSPRQTRGHTQYF
>-|TRBV24-1|TRBD2|TRBJ2-1
TGTGCCACCAGTGACTCGACTAGCGGGAGGGGACATGAGCAGTTCTTC
CATSDSTSGRGHEQFF
>-|TRBV6-5|TRBD2|TRBJ2-5
TGTGCCAGCGGCCCCGGACTAGCGGGAGAAGAGACCCAGTACTTC
CASGPGLAGEETQYF
>-|TRBV28|TRBD2|TRBJ2-2
TGTGCCAGCAGTTTCTCGGGACTAGCGGGAGGAAGTCTAGTGGGCACCGGGGAGCTGTTTTTT
CASSFSGLAGGSLVGTGELFF
>-|TRBV9|TRBD1|TRBJ1-1
TGTGCCAGCAGCATTAGCGGACAGGATTTTAACACTGAAGCTTTCTTT
CASSISGQDFNTEAFF
>-|TRBV21-1|-|TRBJ2-7
TGTGCCAGCAGCAAACAAGTGGAGTGGAGAGCGGTTTTGAGCTCCTACGAGCAGTACTTC
CASSKQVEWRAVLSSYEQYF
>-|TRBV28|-|TRBJ1-6
TGTGCCAGCAGTCCGACGGAGGTCCTGAGCTCCTATAATTCACCCCTCCACTTT
CASSPTEVLSSYNSPLHF
>-|TRBV9|TRBD1|TRBJ1-4
TGTGCCAGCAGCCGGGACAGAGATGAAAAACTGTTTTTT
CASSRDRDEKLFF
>-|TRBV7-3|-|TRBJ2-3
TGTGCCAGCAGCTTCATGAACACAGATACGCAGTATTTT
CASSFMNTDTQYF